A selection of T cell receptor beta chains follows, all from one sample in a study of blood T cell repertoires in COVID-19. Method: immunoSEQ multiplex PCR; TCRdb's copy keeps in-frame clones and lacks some. The profile shows roughly 200,000 clones, around 84% of them singletons. Sequencing was carried out using peripheral blood. These receptors came from a human donor in a cohort sampled during active COVID-19. CDR3s include the opening cysteine and the closing phenylalanine or tryptophan. The D gene is left open where the match is weak. Part of the rows lack a size; the others show once, few, many or a class for expanded clones.

TRBV21-1	-	-	TRBJ2-5	CASSSRDRGQETQYF	TGTGCCAGCAGCTCAAGGGACAGGGGGCAAGAGACCCAGTACTTC
TRBV10-3	TRBD2	-	TRBJ2-5	CAISERSGSLETQYF	TGTGCCATCAGTGAGCGAAGCGGGAGTTTGGAGACCCAGTACTTC
TRBV28	-	-	TRBJ1-1	CASTSTGIWYTEAFF	TGTGCCAGCACCTCTACAGGGATCTGGTACACTGAAGCTTTCTTT
TRBV5-6	-	-	TRBJ2-7	CASSLYGGSVGEQYF	TGTGCCAGCAGCTTGTATGGGGGCTCTGTGGGCGAGCAGTACTTC
TRBV5-4	TRBD2	-	TRBJ2-7	CASSHKAGNAYEQYF	TGTGCCAGCAGCCATAAAGCGGGAAACGCTTACGAGCAGTACTTC
TRBV27	TRBD1	-	TRBJ2-5	CASSPRTGWVETQYF	TGTGCCAGCAGTCCTCGGACAGGGTGGGTAGAGACCCAGTACTTC
TRBV3-1/TRBV3-2	TRBD2	-	TRBJ2-1	CASSQDPGLAGGTSYNEQFF	TGTGCCAGCAGCCAAGACCCGGGACTAGCGGGAGGGACATCCTACAATGAGCAGTTCTTC
TRBV30	-	-	TRBJ1-1	CAWKEQLNTEAFF	TGTGCCTGGAAGGAGCAGCTGAACACTGAAGCTTTCTTT
TRBV2	TRBD2	-	TRBJ2-3	CASSDAGGRRDTQYF	TGTGCCAGCAGTGATGCGGGAGGGCGACGAGATACGCAGTATTTT
TRBV6-5	-	-	TRBJ2-5	CASSYSTATGRTQYF	TGTGCCAGCAGTTACTCGACGGCGACTGGCAGGACCCAGTACTTC
TRBV5-1	TRBD1	many	TRBJ1-1	CASSLRGQNTEAFF	TGCGCCAGCAGCTTGAGGGGGCAGAACACTGAAGCTTTCTTT
TRBV7-9	TRBD1	few	TRBJ1-2	CASSPSGTDSYGYTF	TGTGCCAGCAGCCCCTCCGGGACAGACTCTTATGGCTACACCTTC
TRBV5-1	-	once	TRBJ2-5	CASSLAGGETQYF	TGCGCCAGCAGCTTGGCCGGAGGGGAGACCCAGTACTTC
TRBV2	-	-	TRBJ1-2	CASSESNYGYTF	TGTGCCAGCAGTGAATCGAACTATGGCTACACCTTC
TRBV11-2	TRBD1	-	TRBJ1-5	CASSFGQGNQPQHF	TGTGCCAGCAGCTTCGGACAGGGGAATCAGCCCCAGCATTTT
TRBV19	-	few	TRBJ2-5	CASNMGRGQETQYF	TGTGCCAGTAATATGGGCAGGGGACAAGAGACCCAGTACTTC
TRBV4-1	-	-	TRBJ2-3	CASSHVGARGGTDTQYF	TGCGCCAGCAGCCACGTGGGGGCCAGGGGAGGCACAGATACGCAGTATTTT
TRBV28	TRBD1	-	TRBJ1-2	CASSRDRGPLYGYTF	TGTGCCAGCAGCAGGGACAGGGGGCCCCTGTATGGCTACACCTTC
TRBV4-1	-	-	TRBJ2-1	CASSRWERVYNEQFF	TGCGCCAGCAGCCGGTGGGAGCGGGTCTACAATGAGCAGTTCTTC
TRBV30	-	-	TRBJ2-6	CAWSRGAGANVLTF	TGTGCCTGGAGTCGCGGGGCTGGGGCCAACGTCCTGACTTTC
TRBV6-6	-	-	TRBJ1-5	CASSISRRSNQPQHF	TGTGCCAGCAGTATATCACGGAGGAGCAATCAGCCCCAGCATTTT
TRBV28	TRBD1	-	TRBJ1-6	CASRDHRGASPLHF	TGTGCCAGCAGAGATCACAGGGGGGCCTCGCCCCTCCACTTT
TRBV28	TRBD1	-	TRBJ2-7	CASSSSGTGYQEQYF	TGTGCCAGCAGTTCCTCCGGGACAGGGTATCAGGAGCAGTACTTC
TRBV4-1	-	-	TRBJ2-7	CASSQDRGSAYEQYF	TGCGCCAGCAGCCAAGATCGGGGTTCCGCCTACGAGCAGTACTTC
TRBV7-2	TRBD1	-	TRBJ2-3	CASSTRTGRDTQYF	TGTGCCAGCAGCACGAGGACAGGGAGGGATACGCAGTATTTT